This T cell receptor (beta chain) was profiled in a study of metastatic and nonmetastatic thyroid tumors. As for the study in general: A comparison of repertoires was made across blood and tumor or nodule tissue from malignant and benign thyroid patients. Whole-study findings and limits: Significantly higher TCR beta diversity was reportedly seen in malignant thyroid tumors than benign nodules, in blood and tumor.

Trimming left V 3 bases short and J 4 bases short, with 15 bases between. This CDR3 has 16 amino acids. Among the patients, none had received any treatment before thyroid surgery. The sample holds a few counts of this clone. Its antigen is not identified. In the authors' methods: A papillary thyroid cancer distant-metastasis classifier was built from CDR3 differences across clinicopathological groups. Using MiXCR, TCRdb reanalyzed the PCR reads. The V and J calls shown here were made by TCRdb, not taken from the authors' results. The table has 17,000 or so clones, around 25% seen once. The genes are TRBV12-3 or TRBV12-4 and TRBJ2-2; D unresolved. This TCR derives from a female donor with papillary thyroid cancer or a benign thyroid nodule (not recorded which). Some clones in this sample may be carry-over from other donors' samples. Sequencing was done on a sample of adjacent normal tissue. The CDR3 reads CASSLSRLSGTGELFF. In nucleotides, the CDR3 is TGTGCCAGCAGTTTGAGTAGATTATCGGGCACCGGGGAGCTGTTTTTT.